These 21 T cell receptor beta chains were sequenced from one sample in a study of T cells in pancreatic ductal adenocarcinoma. Clones were read by immunoSEQ multiplex PCR, and TCRdb kept only the in-frame ones, dropping some. The repertoire holds just under 5,000 clones, with 70% to 90% as singletons. Selected pancreatic ductal adenocarcinoma patients had undergone surgery without neoadjuvant therapy. The material sequenced was pancreatic tumor tissue. Receptors were obtained from a human donor with pancreatic ductal adenocarcinoma.

The V call is TRBV15, the J call TRBJ2-5; D gene ambiguous. V was clipped by 0 bases and J by 9 bases, with 11 bases between them. Germline CDR1 reads LNHNV; CDR2 reads YYDKDF (reference sequence). The CDR3 is 13 amino acids. CDR3 sequence: CATSRDQDRAQYF. The CDR3 nucleotides read TGTGCCACCAGCAGAGATCAGGATCGGGCCCAGTACTTC.

The chain couples TRBV7-2 to TRBJ2-7, with 8 bases aligning to TRBD2. Germline V CDR1 and CDR2: SGHTA, FQGNSA. CDR3 length: 13 amino acids. V was clipped by 5 bases and J by 2 bases; unmatched bases: 2. CDR3 coding DNA: TGTGCCAGCAGCCGGGGGGGGGCCTACGAGCAGTACTTC. Translated, it gives CASSRGGAYEQYF. The variable domain in full, with the rest retrieved from reference TRBV7-2 and TRBJ2-7, is GAGVSQSPSNKVTEKGKDVELRCDPISGHTALYWYRQSLGQGLEFLIYFQGNSAPDKSGLPSDRFSAERTGGSVSTLTIQRTQQEDSAVYLCASSRGGAYEQYFGPGTRLTVT.

The CDR3 DNA sequence: TGTGCCAGCACCCCCGGGACAGGGATTGACTATGGCTACACCTTC. Residues: CASTPGTGIDYGYTF. The chain recombines TRBV6-1 with TRBJ1-2; TRBD1 matches 9 bases. Unmatched junction bases numbered 9, after V lost 7 bases and J lost 3 bases. CDR1 and CDR2 from the germline V gene are MNHNS and SASEGT. The CDR3 consists of 15 residues.

V and J are TRBV9 and TRBJ1-4; D unresolved. Germline values: CDR1 SGDLS, CDR2 YYNGEE. The V end was cut by 7 bases, the J end by 0 bases, with 16 bases between. The CDR3 runs to 16 residues. The CDR3 sequence: CASSVGPASTNEKLFF. The CDR3 region has the DNA TGTGCCAGCTCAGTGGGTCCAGCCTCAACTAATGAAAAACTGTTTTTT.

The V call is TRBV6-5, the J call TRBJ1-2; TRBD1 might be the D (6 bases). Germline V gives CDR1 MNHEY, CDR2 SVGAGI. CDR3 length equals 15 residues. V was shortened by 6 bases and J by 7 bases, with 21 bases between the two germline ends. The CDR3 DNA reads as TGTGCCAGCAGATTCCAGGGGAAATCAGGCTTTGGCTACACCTTC. Translation: CASRFQGKSGFGYTF.

The chain joins TRBV7-2 to TRBJ1-2; D perhaps matches TRBD1 (5 bases). Germline CDR1 is SGHTA and CDR2 is FQGNSA. The CDR3 extends over 17 amino acids. Trimming shortened V by 6 bases and J by 0 bases, and 20 bases separated the two germline ends. In DNA, the CDR3 is TGTGCCAGCAGTTTAAAAGGAGCACAGGCTTCTAACTATGGCTACACCTTC. This translates into CASSLKGAQASNYGYTF.

The chain combines TRBV5-1 with TRBJ2-1; D possibly corresponds to TRBD2 (7 bases). V was trimmed by 4 bases and J by 4 bases, leaving 21 bases between them. CDR1 is SGHRS, CDR2 YFSETQ, per germline. The CDR3 is 17 residues long. The CDR3 nucleotides are TGCGCCAGCAGCCCTTGGGGGGGCCTTGGGGTTTACAATGAGCAGTTCTTC. Its protein is CASSPWGGLGVYNEQFF. The full variable domain, completed using reference TRBV5-1 and TRBJ2-1, is KAGVTQTPRYLIKTRGQQVTLSCSPISGHRSVSWYQQTPGQGLQFLFEYFSETQRNKGNFPGRFSGRQFSNSRSEMNVSTLELGDSALYLCASSPWGGLGVYNEQFFGPGTRLTVL.

This clone showed up just a few times. The rearrangement joins TRBV13 to TRBJ1-1; a weak D match, TRBD1 (6 bases). Germline V CDR1 and CDR2: PRHDT, FYEKMQ (reference sequence). The CDR3 totals 16 residues. Trimming pared 5 bases from V and 9 bases from J, leaving 25 bases between. The CDR3 protein is CASSVSNGRGGEKAFF. The CDR3 nucleotides are TGTGCCAGCAGCGTAAGCAACGGAAGGGGGGGGGAAAAAGCTTTCTTT.

The chain is built from TRBV6-6 and TRBJ1-1, with a tentative D call TRBD1 (5 bases). Trimming stripped 5 bases from V and 9 bases from J, with 13 bases between. Per germline, CDR1 MNHNY and CDR2 SVGAGI (reference sequence). The CDR3 has 12 residues. The CDR3: CASSLLGGKAFF. CDR3 DNA sequence: TGTGCCAGCAGTCTCCTGGGGGGTAAAGCTTTCTTT.

CDR3 loop: CASSLASGSGTDTQYF. CDR3 bases: TGTGCCAGCAGCTTGGCTAGCGGGAGTGGGACAGATACGCAGTATTTT. V is TRBV7-2 and J is TRBJ2-3; 10 bases agree with TRBD2. Germline lookup yields CDR1 SGHTA and CDR2 FQGNSA. The CDR3 has 16 residues. Germline trimming cut 3 bases from V and 3 bases from J; bases unmatched to any gene: 6.

V gene TRBV11-3 combines with J gene TRBJ2-2; 7 positions agree with TRBD2. Trimming took 5 bases from V and 1 from J; bases not matched to a gene: 4. CDR3 length: 15 amino acids. Germline assignment: CDR1 SGHNT and CDR2 YENEEA. This CDR3 is CASSPSGVNTGELFF. The CDR3 region has the DNA TGTGCCAGCAGCCCCAGCGGGGTGAACACCGGGGAGCTGTTTTTT. Supplemented by reference TRBV11-3 and TRBJ2-2, the full variable domain reads EAGVVQSPRYKIIEKKQPVAFWCNPISGHNTLYWYLQNLGQGPELLIRYENEEAVDDSQLPKDRFSAERLKGVDSTLKIQPAELGDSAVYLCASSPSGVNTGELFFGEGSRLTVL.

J is TRBJ2-1 and V is TRBV27; D ambiguous. The CDR3 totals 12 residues. Trimming cost V 3 bases and J 9 bases, with 9 bases left between them. Germline assignment: CDR1 MNHEY and CDR2 SMNVEV (reference sequence). The CDR3 sequence is CASSLGGLEQFF. The CDR3 DNA sequence: TGTGCCAGCAGTTTGGGCGGTCTTGAGCAGTTCTTC.

This chain connects TRBV7-6 to TRBJ1-3, with TRBD1 matching over 7 bases. After removal of 5 bases from V and 4 bases from J, the junction contained 8 bases not matched to a gene. The CDR3 runs 15 residues. Germline CDR1 reads SGHVS; CDR2 reads FNYEAQ. This chain's CDR3 is CASSQAGGPGNTIYF. Here the CDR3 DNA reads TGTGCCAGCAGCCAAGCAGGGGGTCCCGGAAACACCATATATTTT.

The J gene is TRBJ2-6, the V gene TRBV18; no definite D call. This CDR3 region has 18 residues. CDR1 is KGHSH, CDR2 LQKENI, per germline. V was pared by 6 bases and J by 1 base, with 19 bases between. CDR3 amino acids: CASSRNARTPSGANVLTF. The CDR3, as DNA: TGTGCCAGCTCCCGGAATGCGAGGACCCCATCTGGGGCCAACGTCCTGACTTTC.

The chain links TRBV5-6 to TRBJ1-3; D not certain. CDR1 SGHDT and CDR2 YYEEEE come from the germline V gene. The CDR3 consists of 15 residues. V lost 0 bases to trimming and J lost 6 bases, with 13 bases between them. CDR3 nucleotide sequence: TGTGCCAGCAGCTTGGGGGCCTTCACCGAAAACACCATATATTTT. This translates into CASSLGAFTENTIYF.

The chain links TRBV11-2 to TRBJ1-1; no clear D gene. The V gene lost 3 bases and the J gene lost 5 bases, with 7 bases spanning the gap. This CDR3 has 12 residues. Germline CDR1 is SGHAT and CDR2 is FQNNGV. DNA of the CDR3: TGTGCCAGCAGCTTGGCGAGAACTGAAGCTTTCTTT. The encoded protein is CASSLARTEAFF.

The chain has TRBV19 and TRBJ2-7; no clear D gene. The CDR3 runs to 15 residues. Trimming removed 3 bases from V and 5 bases from J, with 17 bases in between. The germline V gene has CDR1 LNHDA and CDR2 SQIVND (reference sequence). As DNA, the CDR3 is TGTGCCAGTAGTATGGCCCCAGGCCAAGGGAACGAGCAGTACTTC. This codes for CASSMAPGQGNEQYF.

In this sample, this clone turned up once. This chain joins TRBV6-4 and TRBJ1-2; D unclear. The CDR3 loop spans 14 amino acids. V lost 6 bases and J lost 5, with 16 bases in between. The germline V gene has CDR1 MRHNA and CDR2 SNTAGT. The chain's CDR3 is CASRETDGGYGYTF. The CDR3 nucleotides are TGTGCCAGCAGGGAGACGGACGGAGGTTATGGCTACACCTTC.

The gene calls are TRBV11-3 and TRBJ1-1; TRBD1 might be the D (5 bases). Germline V gene lookup returns CDR1 SGHNT and CDR2 YENEEA. Trimming took 5 bases from V and 11 from J, leaving 15 bases between them. The CDR3 consists of 12 residues. This CDR3 reads CASSADTPRAFF. The CDR3 nucleotides read TGTGCCAGCAGCGCGGACACACCGAGGGCTTTCTTT.

The chain joins TRBV5-1 to TRBJ1-1; D call uncertain. The V and J ends lost 8 bases and 1 base respectively, with 12 bases between them. The V gene's germline CDR1 is SGHRS and CDR2 YFSETQ. The CDR3 covers 13 residues. The CDR3 nucleotides are TGCGCCAGTACTCAGCAACAGAACACTGAAGCTTTCTTT. This encodes CASTQQQNTEAFF.

J is TRBJ2-2 and V is TRBV7-9, with D perhaps given as TRBD1 or TRBD2 (6 bases each). The V end lost 0 bases, the J end lost 5 bases, and 13 bases lay between the germline ends. The CDR3 loop spans 16 amino acids. Germline CDR1 reads SEHNR; CDR2 reads FQNEAQ (reference sequence). CDR3 sequence: CASSLAGGTPTGELFF. DNA of the CDR3: TGTGCCAGCAGCTTAGCAGGCGGGACACCAACCGGGGAGCTGTTTTTT.